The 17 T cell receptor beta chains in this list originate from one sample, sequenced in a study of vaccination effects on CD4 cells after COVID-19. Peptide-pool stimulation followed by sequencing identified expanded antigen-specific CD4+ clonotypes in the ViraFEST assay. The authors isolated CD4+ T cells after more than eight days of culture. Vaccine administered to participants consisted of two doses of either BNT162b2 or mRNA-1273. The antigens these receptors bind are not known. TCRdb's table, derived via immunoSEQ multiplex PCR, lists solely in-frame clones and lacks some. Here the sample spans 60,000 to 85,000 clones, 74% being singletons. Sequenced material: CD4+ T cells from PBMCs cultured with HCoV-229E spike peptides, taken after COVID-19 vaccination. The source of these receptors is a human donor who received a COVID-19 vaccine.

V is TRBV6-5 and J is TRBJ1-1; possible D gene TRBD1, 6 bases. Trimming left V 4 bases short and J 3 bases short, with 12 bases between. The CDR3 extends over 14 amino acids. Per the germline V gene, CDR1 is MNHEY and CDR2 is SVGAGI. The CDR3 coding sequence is TGTGCCAGCAGTTCCCCCACAGGGTACACTGAAGCTTTCTTT. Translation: CASSSPTGYTEAFF.

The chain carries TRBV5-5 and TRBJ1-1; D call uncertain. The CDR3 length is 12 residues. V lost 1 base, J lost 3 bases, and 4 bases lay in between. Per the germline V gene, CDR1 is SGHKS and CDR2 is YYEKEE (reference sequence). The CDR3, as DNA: TGTGCCAGCAGCTTGTCTCACACTGAAGCTTTCTTT. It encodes CASSLSHTEAFF.

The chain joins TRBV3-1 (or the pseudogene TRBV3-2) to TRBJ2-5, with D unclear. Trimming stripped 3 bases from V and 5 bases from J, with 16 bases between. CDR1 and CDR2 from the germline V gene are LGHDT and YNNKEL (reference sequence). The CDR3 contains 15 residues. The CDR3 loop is CASSQTWALRETQYF. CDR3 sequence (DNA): TGTGCCAGCAGCCAGACTTGGGCCCTTCGGGAGACCCAGTACTTC.

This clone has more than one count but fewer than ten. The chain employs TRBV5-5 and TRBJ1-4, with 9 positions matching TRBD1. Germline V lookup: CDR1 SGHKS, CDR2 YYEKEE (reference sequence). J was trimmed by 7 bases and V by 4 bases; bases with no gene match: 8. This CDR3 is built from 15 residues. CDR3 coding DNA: TGTGCCAGCAGCGAGAGACAGGGGGTGGGTGAAAAACTGTTTTTT. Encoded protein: CASSERQGVGEKLFF.

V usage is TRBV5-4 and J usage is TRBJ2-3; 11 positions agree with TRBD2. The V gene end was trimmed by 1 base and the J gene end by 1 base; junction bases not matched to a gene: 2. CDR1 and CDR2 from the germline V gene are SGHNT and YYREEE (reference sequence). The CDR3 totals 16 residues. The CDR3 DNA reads TGTGCCAGCAGCTTGTTAGCGGGGGGGGGCACAGATACGCAGTATTTT. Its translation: CASSLLAGGGTDTQYF.

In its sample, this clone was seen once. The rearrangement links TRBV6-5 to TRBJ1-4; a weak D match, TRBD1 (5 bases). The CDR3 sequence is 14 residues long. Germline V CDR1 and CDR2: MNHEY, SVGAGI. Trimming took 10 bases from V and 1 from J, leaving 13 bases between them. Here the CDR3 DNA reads TGTGCCACCTCAGGGAGCGTAACTAATGAAAAACTGTTTTTT. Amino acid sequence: CATSGSVTNEKLFF.

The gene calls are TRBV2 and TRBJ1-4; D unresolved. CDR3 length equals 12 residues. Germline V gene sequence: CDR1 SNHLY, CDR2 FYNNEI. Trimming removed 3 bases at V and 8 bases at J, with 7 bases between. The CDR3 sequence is CASSELPEKLFF. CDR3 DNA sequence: TGTGCCAGCAGTGAGCTGCCGGAAAAACTGTTTTTT. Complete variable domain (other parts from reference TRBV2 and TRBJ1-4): EPEVTQTPSHQVTQMGQEVILRCVPISNHLYFYWYRQILGQKVEFLVSFYNNEISEKSEIFDDQFSVERPDGSNFTLKIRSTKLEDSAMYFCASSELPEKLFFGSGTQLSVL.

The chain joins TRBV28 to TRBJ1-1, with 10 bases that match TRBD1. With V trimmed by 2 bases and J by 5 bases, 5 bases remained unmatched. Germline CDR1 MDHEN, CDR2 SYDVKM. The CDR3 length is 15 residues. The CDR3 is CASSLPRTGGTEAFF. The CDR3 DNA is TGTGCCAGCAGTTTACCCCGGACAGGGGGAACTGAAGCTTTCTTT. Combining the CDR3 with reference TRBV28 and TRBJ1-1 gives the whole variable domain DVKVTQSSRYLVKRTGEKVFLECVQDMDHENMFWYRQDPGLGLRLIYFSYDVKMKEKGDIPEGYSVSREKKERFSLILESASTNQTSMYLCASSLPRTGGTEAFFGQGTRLTVV.

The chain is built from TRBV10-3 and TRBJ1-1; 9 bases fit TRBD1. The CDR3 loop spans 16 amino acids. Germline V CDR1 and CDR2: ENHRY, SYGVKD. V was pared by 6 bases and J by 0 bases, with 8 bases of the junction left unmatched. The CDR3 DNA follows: TGTGCCATCAGCTCCGGGACAGGGATCATGAACACTGAAGCTTTCTTT. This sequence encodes CAISSGTGIMNTEAFF.

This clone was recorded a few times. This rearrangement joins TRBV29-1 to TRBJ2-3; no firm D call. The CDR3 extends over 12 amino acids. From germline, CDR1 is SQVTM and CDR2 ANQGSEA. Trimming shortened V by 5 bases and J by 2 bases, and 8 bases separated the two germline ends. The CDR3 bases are TGCAGCGTTTCTCCATCCACAGATACGCAGTATTTT. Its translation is CSVSPSTDTQYF.

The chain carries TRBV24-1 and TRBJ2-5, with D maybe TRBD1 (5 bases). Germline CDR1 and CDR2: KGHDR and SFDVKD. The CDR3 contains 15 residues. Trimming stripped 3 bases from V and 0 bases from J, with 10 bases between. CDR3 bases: TGTGCCACCAGTGATACCCAGGGTCACCAAGAGACCCAGTACTTC. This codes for CATSDTQGHQETQYF.

CDR3 DNA: TGTGCCAGCAGCTTAGCGGGGGAGGGCGGCTACACCTTC. Amino acid sequence: CASSLAGEGGYTF. V gene TRBV7-8 combines with J gene TRBJ1-2, with TRBD1 as a possible D gene (5 bases). V lost 0 bases to trimming and J lost 8 bases, with 10 bases between them. CDR1 SGHVS and CDR2 FQNEAQ come from the germline V gene. There are 13 residues in the CDR3.

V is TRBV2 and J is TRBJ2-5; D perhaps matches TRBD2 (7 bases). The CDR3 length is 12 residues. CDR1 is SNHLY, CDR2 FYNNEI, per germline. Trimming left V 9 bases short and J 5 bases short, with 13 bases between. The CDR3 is CARGGAGETQYF. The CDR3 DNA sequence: TGTGCCAGAGGGGGGGCCGGGGAGACCCAGTACTTC. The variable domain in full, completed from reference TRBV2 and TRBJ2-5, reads EPEVTQTPSHQVTQMGQEVILRCVPISNHLYFYWYRQILGQKVEFLVSFYNNEISEKSEIFDDQFSVERPDGSNFTLKIRSTKLEDSAMYFCARGGAGETQYFGPGTRLLVL.

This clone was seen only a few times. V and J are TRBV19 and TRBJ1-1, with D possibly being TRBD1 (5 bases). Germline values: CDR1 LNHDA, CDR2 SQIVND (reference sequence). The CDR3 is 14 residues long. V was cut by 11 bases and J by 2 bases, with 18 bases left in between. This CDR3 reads CASNRGGSNTEAFF. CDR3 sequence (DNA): TGTGCCTCAAATAGGGGCGGGTCCAACACTGAAGCTTTCTTT.

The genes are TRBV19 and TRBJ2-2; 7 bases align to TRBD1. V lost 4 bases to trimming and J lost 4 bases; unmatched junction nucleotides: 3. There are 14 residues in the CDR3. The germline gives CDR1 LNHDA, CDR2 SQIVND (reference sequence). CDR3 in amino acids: CASSRGQVTGELFF. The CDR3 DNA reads TGTGCCAGTAGTAGAGGACAGGTCACCGGGGAGCTGTTTTTT.

The CDR3 bases are TGTGCCAGCAAGGGGGTGGGGAGAGAGACCCAGTACTTC. Translating gives CASKGVGRETQYF. V is TRBV27 and J is TRBJ2-5; D perhaps matches TRBD1 (6 bases). CDR3 length: 13 amino acids. The V end was cut by 7 bases, the J end by 4 bases, with 13 bases between. Germline values: CDR1 MNHEY, CDR2 SMNVEV (reference sequence).

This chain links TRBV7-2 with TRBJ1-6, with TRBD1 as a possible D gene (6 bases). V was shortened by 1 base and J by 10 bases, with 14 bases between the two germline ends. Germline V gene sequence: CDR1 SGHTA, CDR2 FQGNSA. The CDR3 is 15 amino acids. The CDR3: CASSLGGQGGSPLHF. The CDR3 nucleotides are TGTGCCAGCAGCTTAGGGGGGCAGGGAGGGTCACCCCTCCACTTT.